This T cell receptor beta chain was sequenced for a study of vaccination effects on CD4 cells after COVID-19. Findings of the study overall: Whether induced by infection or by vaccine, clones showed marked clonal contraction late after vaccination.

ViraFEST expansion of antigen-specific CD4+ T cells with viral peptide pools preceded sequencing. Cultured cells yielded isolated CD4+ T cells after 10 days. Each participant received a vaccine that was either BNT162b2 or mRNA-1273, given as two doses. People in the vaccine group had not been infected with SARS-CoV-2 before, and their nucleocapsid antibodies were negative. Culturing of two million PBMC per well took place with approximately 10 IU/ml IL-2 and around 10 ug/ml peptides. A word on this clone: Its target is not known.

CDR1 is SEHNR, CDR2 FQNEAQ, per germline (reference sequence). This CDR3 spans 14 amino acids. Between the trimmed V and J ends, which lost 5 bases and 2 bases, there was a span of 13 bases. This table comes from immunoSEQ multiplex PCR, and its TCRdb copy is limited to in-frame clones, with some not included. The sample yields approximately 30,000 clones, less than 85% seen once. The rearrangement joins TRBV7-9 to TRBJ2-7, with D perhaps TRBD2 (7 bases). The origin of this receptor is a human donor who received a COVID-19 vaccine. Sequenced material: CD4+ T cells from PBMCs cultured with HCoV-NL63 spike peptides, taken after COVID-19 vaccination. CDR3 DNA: TGTGCCAGCAGCGGCTTAGGGGGGGCCTACGAGCAGTACTTC. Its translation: CASSGLGGAYEQYF. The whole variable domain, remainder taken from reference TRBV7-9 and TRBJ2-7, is DTGVSQNPRHKITKRGQNVTFRCDPISEHNRLYWYRQTLGQGPEFLTYFQNEAQLEKSRLLSDRFSAERPKGSFSTLEIQRTEQGDSAMYLCASSGLGGAYEQYFGPGTRLTVT.